This is a list of T cell receptor beta chains from one sample in a study of immune characterization of retroperitoneal liposarcoma. TCRdb fed the PCR reads into MiXCR, producing one record per CDR3 protein. This table holds 10,000 to 12,000 distinct CDR3 sequences, around 30% found once. Sequencing was carried out using tumor tissue. All receptors come from a male donor with retroperitoneal liposarcoma. Each CDR3 is given with its conserved first and last residue. A D gene is named only where the DNA matches it firmly. Only some rows state a clone size, as once, few, many or a class for expanded clones.

d_gene	v_gene	abundance	j_gene	len	CDR3aa	CDR3nt
TRBD1	TRBV7-6	many	TRBJ2-1	14	CASSTGGLSYEQFF	TGTGCCAGCAGTACAGGGGGTTTGAGCTACGAGCAGTTCTTC
NA	TRBV6-5	NA	TRBJ2-1	14	CASSYSGPLDEQFF	TGTGCCAGCAGTTACTCGGGGCCCCTGGACGAGCAGTTCTTC
NA	TRBV6-4	few	TRBJ2-1	15	CASRLDSVLTNEQFF	TGTGCCAGCAGGCTGGACAGTGTCCTAACCAATGAGCAGTTCTTC
TRBD2	TRBV6-1	many	TRBJ2-7	15	CASSVAAGEGIEQYF	TGTGCCAGCAGTGTTGCGGCGGGGGAAGGTATTGAGCAGTACTTC
TRBD2	TRBV6-1	few	TRBJ2-7	16	CASSERTSGRAGEQYF	TGTGCCAGCAGTGAAAGGACTAGCGGGAGGGCCGGGGAGCAGTACTTC
NA	TRBV4-1	few	TRBJ2-7	17	CASSGHHPGHMDYEQYF	TGCGCCAGCAGCGGTCATCATCCGGGGCACATGGACTACGAGCAGTACTTC
TRBD1	TRBV10-1	NA	TRBJ2-1	12	CASQGQGGEQFF	TGCGCCAGCCAAGGACAGGGTGGTGAGCAGTTCTTC
TRBD2	TRBV12-3/TRBV12-4	few	TRBJ2-5	15	CASSYGTSGSGEQYF	TGTGCCAGCAGTTACGGGACTAGCGGGAGTGGTGAGCAGTACTTC
NA	TRBV10-1	medium-sized	TRBJ1-4	16	CASSERGGGCCEKLFF	TGCGCCAGCAGTGAGAGGGGGGGGGGATGCTGTGAAAAACTGTTTTTT
TRBD2	TRBV7-6	many	TRBJ2-5	17	CASSLGTSGRARETQYF	TGTGCCAGCAGCTTAGGGACTAGCGGGAGGGCGCGAGAGACCCAGTACTTC
NA	TRBV27	few	TRBJ2-7	15	CASSLTPGLNYEQYF	TGTGCCAGCAGTCTCACTCCTGGACTTAACTACGAGCAGTACTTC
TRBD2	TRBV7-8	many	TRBJ2-3	18	CASSILAGGPLGTDTQYF	TGTGCCAGCAGCATACTCGCGGGGGGGCCTTTAGGTACAGATACGCAGTATTTT
NA	TRBV7-6	NA	TRBJ2-5	16	CASSLSRGEGQETQYF	TGTGCCAGCAGCCTTAGTAGGGGAGAGGGCCAAGAGACCCAGTACTTC
TRBD1	TRBV6-1	few	TRBJ2-7	13	CASRQGEPYEQYF	TGTGCCAGCAGACAGGGGGAACCCTACGAGCAGTACTTC
NA	TRBV6-1	many	TRBJ2-7	11	CASSFNNEQYF	TGTGCCAGCAGTTTCAACAATGAGCAGTACTTC
TRBD1	TRBV11-2	NA	TRBJ2-1	14	CASTLSQGGYEQFF	TGTGCCAGCACCCTATCACAGGGGGGATACGAGCAGTTCTTC
NA	TRBV6-1	once	TRBJ2-1	12	CASSDPRDEQFF	TGTGCCAGCAGCGACCCCCGGGATGAGCAGTTCTTC
TRBD2	TRBV7-9	many	TRBJ2-1	14	CASSLREASYEQFF	TGTGCCAGCAGCTTACGGGAGGCCTCCTACGAGCAGTTCTTC
TRBD2	TRBV12-3/TRBV12-4	NA	TRBJ2-1	14	CASSLAGVGNEQFF	TGTGCCAGCAGTCTAGCGGGAGTAGGTAATGAGCAGTTCTTC
TRBD1	TRBV7-8	many	TRBJ2-1	14	CASSVTGDFYEQFF	TGTGCCAGCAGCGTCACAGGGGATTTCTACGAGCAGTTCTTC
NA	TRBV20-1	NA	TRBJ2-3	15	CSARGGLGGTDTQYF	TGCAGTGCTAGAGGAGGTCTAGGCGGCACAGATACGCAGTATTTT
NA	TRBV6-1	NA	TRBJ2-1	15	CASSERGTGAYEQFF	TGTGCCAGCAGTGAAAGGGGAACCGGGGCCTACGAGCAGTTCTTC
NA	TRBV12-5	once	TRBJ2-3	14	CASGYQGGPDTQYF	TGTGCTAGTGGTTACCAGGGGGGCCCAGATACGCAGTATTTT